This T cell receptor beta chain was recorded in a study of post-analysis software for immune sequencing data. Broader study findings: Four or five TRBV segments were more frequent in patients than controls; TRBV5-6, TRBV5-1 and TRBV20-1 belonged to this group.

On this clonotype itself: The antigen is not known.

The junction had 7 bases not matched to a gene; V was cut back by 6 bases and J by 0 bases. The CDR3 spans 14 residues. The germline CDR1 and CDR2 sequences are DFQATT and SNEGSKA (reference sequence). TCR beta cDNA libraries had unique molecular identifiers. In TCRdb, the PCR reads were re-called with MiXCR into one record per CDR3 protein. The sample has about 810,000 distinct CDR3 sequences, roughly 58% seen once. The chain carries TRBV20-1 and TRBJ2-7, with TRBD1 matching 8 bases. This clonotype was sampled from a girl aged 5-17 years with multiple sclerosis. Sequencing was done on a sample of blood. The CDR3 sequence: CSALGQGASYEQYF. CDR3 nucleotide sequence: TGCAGTGCCCTTGGACAGGGAGCCTCCTACGAGCAGTACTTC.